Below are 2 T cell receptor beta chains sequenced from a single sample in a study of blood T cells in healthy people across ages (dated by TCRdb to about 2015). Libraries were made using 5' RACE. Sequencer: Illumina HiSeq 2500. A second PCR of about 7 to 12 cycles was run with a J-beta primer mix and a sample-barcoded 5' primer. TCRdb passed the public sequencing reads through fastp at Q25 and MiXCR, retaining productive beta sequences. Every entry covers one CDR3 protein and lists the most common genes and DNA from its rows. The sample table contains around 1.5 million distinct CDR3 sequences; only one count was recorded for roughly 64% of them. The top ten hold 6.5% to 8.5% of the sample. Sequencing was performed on blood. The receptor set was obtained from a man younger than 35 in good health.

This clonotype occurred a few times. V usage is TRBV7-9 and J usage is TRBJ2-7, with D hard to call. Trimming cost V 2 bases and J 5 bases, with 10 bases left between them. CDR1 is SEHNR and CDR2 is FQNEAQ in the germline V gene (reference sequence). This CDR3 is 13 amino acids long. CDR3 sequence: CASSLSQAHEQYF. CDR3 sequence (DNA): TGTGCCAGCAGCTTAAGTCAGGCCCACGAGCAGTACTTC. Drawing the rest from reference TRBV7-9 and TRBJ2-7, the complete variable domain is DTGVSQNPRHKITKRGQNVTFRCDPISEHNRLYWYRQTLGQGPEFLTYFQNEAQLEKSRLLSDRFSAERPKGSFSTLEIQRTEQGDSAMYLCASSLSQAHEQYFGPGTRLTVT.

The rearrangement uses TRBV11-2 and TRBJ2-7; no clear D. The CDR3 covers 13 residues. Germline CDR1 SGHAT, CDR2 FQNNGV. V was pared by 5 bases and J by 5 bases, with 13 bases between. CDR3 DNA: TGTGCCAGCAGCCCCCCGCGGCTCGACGAGCAGTACTTC. Protein: CASSPPRLDEQYF.